This TCR beta chain was sequenced for a study of blood T cell repertoires in COVID-19. Turning to the study itself: Samples of COVID-19 (acute and convalescent) were obtained from the United States, Italy and Spain.

Method: immunoSEQ multiplex PCR; TCRdb's copy keeps in-frame clones and lacks some. The repertoire holds some 200,000 clones, approximately 82% seen once, with approximately 7.2% in the top ten. Germline V lookup: CDR1 KGHDR, CDR2 SFDVKD. This CDR3 spans 16 amino acids. V was clipped by 3 bases and J by 5 bases; unmatched bases: 7. Only one count was recorded for this clone. This sequence was found in a human donor with acute or convalescent COVID-19. The donor label of this sample is uncertain. The V and J genes are TRBV24-1 and TRBJ2-2; 8 positions match TRBD2. The sequencing sample was made of peripheral blood. As DNA, the CDR3 is TGTGCCACCAGTGATCCCTGGAGCGGGAGAACCGGGGAGCTGTTTTTT. It specifies CATSDPWSGRTGELFF.